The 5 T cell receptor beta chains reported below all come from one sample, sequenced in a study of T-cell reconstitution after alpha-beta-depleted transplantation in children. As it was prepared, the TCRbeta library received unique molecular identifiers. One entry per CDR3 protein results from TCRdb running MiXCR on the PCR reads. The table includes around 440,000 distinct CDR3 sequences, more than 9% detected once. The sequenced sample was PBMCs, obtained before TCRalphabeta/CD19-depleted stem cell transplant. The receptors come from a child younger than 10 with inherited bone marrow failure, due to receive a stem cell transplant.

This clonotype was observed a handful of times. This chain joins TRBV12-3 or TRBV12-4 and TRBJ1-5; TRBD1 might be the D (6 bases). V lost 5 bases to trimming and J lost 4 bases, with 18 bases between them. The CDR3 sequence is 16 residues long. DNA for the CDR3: TGTGCCAGCAGTCCTAAGTCCCCAGGGGTGAATCAGCCCCAGCATTTT. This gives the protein CASSPKSPGVNQPQHF.

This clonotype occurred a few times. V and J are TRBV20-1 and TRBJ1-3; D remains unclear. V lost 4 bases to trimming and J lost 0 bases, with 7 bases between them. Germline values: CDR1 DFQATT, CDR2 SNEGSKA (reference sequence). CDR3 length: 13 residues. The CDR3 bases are TGCAGTGCTATTGGGTACTCTGGAAACACCATATATTTT. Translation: CSAIGYSGNTIYF.

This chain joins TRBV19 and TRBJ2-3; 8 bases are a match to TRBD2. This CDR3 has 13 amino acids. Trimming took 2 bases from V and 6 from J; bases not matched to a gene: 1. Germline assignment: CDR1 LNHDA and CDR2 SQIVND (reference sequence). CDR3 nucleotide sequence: TGTGCCAGTAGTATACGGGGGGGCGATACGCAGTATTTT. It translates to CASSIRGGDTQYF.

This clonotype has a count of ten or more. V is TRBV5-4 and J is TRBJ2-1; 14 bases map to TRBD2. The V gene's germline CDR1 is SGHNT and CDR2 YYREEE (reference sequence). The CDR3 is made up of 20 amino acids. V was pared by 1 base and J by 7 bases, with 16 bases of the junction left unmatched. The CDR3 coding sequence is TGTGCCAGCAGCTTGTCTGGACTAGCGGGAGGACCCCGCCATTTGAATGAGCAGTTCTTC. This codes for CASSLSGLAGGPRHLNEQFF.

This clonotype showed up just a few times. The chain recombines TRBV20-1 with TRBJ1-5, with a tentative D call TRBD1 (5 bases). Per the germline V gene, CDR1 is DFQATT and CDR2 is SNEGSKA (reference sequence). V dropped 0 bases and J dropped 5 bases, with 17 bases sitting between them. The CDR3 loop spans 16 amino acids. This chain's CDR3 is CSARDGRQGGYQPQHF. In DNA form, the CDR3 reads TGCAGTGCTAGAGATGGGAGGCAGGGAGGTTATCAGCCCCAGCATTTT.